This T cell receptor beta chain is drawn from a study of blood T cell repertoires in COVID-19. This clone occurred once. CDR3 size: 14 residues. Trimming shortened V by 6 bases and J by 4 bases, and 16 bases separated the two germline ends. CDR1 SQVTM and CDR2 ANQGSEA come from the germline V gene. Profiled with immunoSEQ multiplex PCR; TCRdb holds only in-frame clones, not every one. The sample carries roughly 41,000 clones, roughly 91% recorded once. The V gene is TRBV29-1, the J gene TRBJ1-3; a possible D gene is TRBD1 (5 bases). This receptor was identified in a human donor in a cohort sampled during active COVID-19. The sample was peripheral blood. In DNA form, the CDR3 reads TGCAGCGTAGGAACCGGGACTGAGGGAAACACCATATATTTT. Protein product: CSVGTGTEGNTIYF.